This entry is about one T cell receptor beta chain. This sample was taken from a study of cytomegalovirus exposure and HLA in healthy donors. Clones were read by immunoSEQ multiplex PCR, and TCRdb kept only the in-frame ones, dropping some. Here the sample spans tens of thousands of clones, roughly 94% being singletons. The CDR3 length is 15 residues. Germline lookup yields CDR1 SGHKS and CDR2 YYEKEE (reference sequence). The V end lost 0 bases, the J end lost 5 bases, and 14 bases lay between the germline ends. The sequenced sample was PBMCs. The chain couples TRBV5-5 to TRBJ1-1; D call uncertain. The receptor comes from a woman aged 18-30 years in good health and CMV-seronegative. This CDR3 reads CASSLDPSLPTEAFF. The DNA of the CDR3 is TGTGCCAGCAGCTTGGATCCCTCCCTTCCTACTGAAGCTTTCTTT. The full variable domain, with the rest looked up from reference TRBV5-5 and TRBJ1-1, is DAGVTQSPTHLIKTRGQQVTLRCSPISGHKSVSWYQQVLGQGPQFIFQYYEKEERGRGNFPDRFSARQFPNYSSELNVNALLLGDSALYLCASSLDPSLPTEAFFGQGTRLTVV.